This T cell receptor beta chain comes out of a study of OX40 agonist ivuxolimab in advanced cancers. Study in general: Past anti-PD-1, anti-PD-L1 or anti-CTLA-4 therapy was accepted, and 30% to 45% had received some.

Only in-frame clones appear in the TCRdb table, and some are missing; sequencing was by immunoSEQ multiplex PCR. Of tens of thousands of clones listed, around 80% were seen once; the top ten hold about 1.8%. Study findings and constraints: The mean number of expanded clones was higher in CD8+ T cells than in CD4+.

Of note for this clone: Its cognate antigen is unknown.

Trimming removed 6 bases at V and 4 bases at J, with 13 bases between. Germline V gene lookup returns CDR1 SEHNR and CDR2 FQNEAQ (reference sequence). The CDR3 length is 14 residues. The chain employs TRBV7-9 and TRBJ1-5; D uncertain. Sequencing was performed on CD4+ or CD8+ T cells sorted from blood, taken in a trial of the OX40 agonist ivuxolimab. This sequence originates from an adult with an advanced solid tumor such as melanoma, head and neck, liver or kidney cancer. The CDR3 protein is CASSHTGENQPQHF. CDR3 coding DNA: TGTGCCAGCAGTCATACCGGGGAAAATCAGCCCCAGCATTTT.